This T cell receptor beta chain was recovered during a study of CXCR3-negative and CXCR3-positive naive CD8 T cells. UMI-labeled TRB cDNA libraries were prepared by 5' RACE. Each CDR3 protein gets one entry in TCRdb, which reprocessed the 5' RACE reads and gives no DNA. The table counts 100,000 or so distinct CDR3 sequences; roughly 1.8% lies in the top ten. The germline CDR1 and CDR2 sequences are MGHRA and YSYEKL. The CDR3 has 14 amino acids. This clonotype was obtained from a human donor in good health. Some clones in this sample may be carry-over from other donors' samples. This chain uses TRBV4-1 with TRBJ2-7. What was sequenced was naive CXCR3- CD8+ T cells from blood. Sample subset: CD45RO-CCR7+CD27+CD95- naive CD8+ T cells lacking CXCR3 (TNR3-). The CDR3 is CASSQDLLSYEQYF.